This entry concerns a single TCR beta chain. Antigen specificity is unknown. Only in-frame clones appear in the TCRdb table, and some are missing; sequencing was by immunoSEQ multiplex PCR. The sample records some 110,000 clones, 85% to 95% being singletons. CDR3 size: 16 residues. The germline gives CDR1 ENHRY, CDR2 SYGVKD. Trimming removed 0 bases from V and 1 base from J, with 10 bases in between. The entry originates in a study of graft-versus-host responses after intestinal transplantation. As for the study in general: Recipients got multivisceral, liver-intestinal, or isolated intestinal transplants. Every transplant recipient was induced with anti-thymocyte globulin, then maintained on tacrolimus and steroids for around 3 years.

J is TRBJ1-5 and V is TRBV10-3; D remains unclear. Sample: unstimulated CD8+ T cells sorted from spleen or lymph node cells, taken before transplant. The clonotype comes from a human donor who was the organ donor for an intestinal transplant. The CDR3 bases are TGTGCCATCAGTGAGTCGTTAAGATACAGCAATCAGCCCCAGCATTTT. Amino acids: CAISESLRYSNQPQHF.